Following are 20 T cell receptor beta chains from one sample sequenced in a study of T cells in Graves' hyperthyroidism and ophthalmopathy. Researchers took RNA transcripts and amplified the TCR beta CDR3 regions from them. HTBI primers drove first-round RT-PCR of the TCR CDR3. Via MiXCR, TCRdb re-called the multiplex PCR reads, giving one row per CDR3 protein. The sample shows some 600,000 distinct CDR3 sequences, approximately 15% of them seen only once. Sequencing was performed on blood. These receptors were obtained from a woman aged 30 to 39 with Graves' hyperthyroidism that later progressed to Graves' ophthalmopathy.

The V gene is TRBV7-3, the J gene TRBJ2-7; perhaps TRBD2 as D (6 bases). From germline, CDR1 is SGHTA and CDR2 FQGTGA. V lost 2 bases and J lost 0, with 11 bases in between. There are 15 residues in the CDR3. The CDR3 DNA follows: TGTGCCAGCAGCTTATATCGTAGCGGCTCCTACGAGCAGTACTTC. The encoded protein is CASSLYRSGSYEQYF. Combining the CDR3 with reference TRBV7-3 and TRBJ2-7 gives the whole variable domain GAGVSQTPSNKVTEKGKYVELRCDPISGHTALYWYRQSLGQGPEFLIYFQGTGAADDSGLPNDRFFAVRPEGSVSTLKIQRTERGDSAVYLCASSLYRSGSYEQYFGPGTRLTVT.

This clonotype was picked up a small number of times. The chain joins TRBV7-9 to TRBJ2-5, with D perhaps matching TRBD1 (6 bases). There are 14 residues in the CDR3. In germline, CDR1 is SEHNR, CDR2 FQNEAQ (reference sequence). V lost 5 bases, J lost 4 bases, and 14 bases lay in between. Written as DNA, the CDR3 is TGTGCCAGCAGCCGACAGGAGGTAGGAGAGACCCAGTACTTC. Its translation: CASSRQEVGETQYF.

This rearrangement joins TRBV12-3 or TRBV12-4 to TRBJ2-1, with TRBD2 matching 14 bases. The CDR3 contains 18 residues. Losses at the gene ends were 8 bases for V and 5 bases for J; bases not matched to a gene: 14. The CDR3 protein is CASAWGLAGVLVNNEQFF. The CDR3 DNA sequence: TGTGCCAGCGCGTGGGGACTAGCGGGAGTCTTAGTTAACAATGAGCAGTTCTTC.

The chain couples TRBV2 to TRBJ2-3; 7 bases match TRBD1. Trimming at V came to 2 bases and at J to 3 bases, leaving 8 bases not matched to a gene. CDR1 is SNHLY, CDR2 FYNNEI, per germline. The CDR3 sequence is 16 residues long. CDR3 sequence (DNA): TGTGCCAGCAGTGAATGGAGACAGGGTGGGACAGATACGCAGTATTTT. As protein: CASSEWRQGGTDTQYF.

This chain joins TRBV5-4 and TRBJ1-2; D gene ambiguous. V lost 4 bases and J lost 1, with 14 bases in between. The CDR3 consists of 15 residues. The germline CDR1 and CDR2 sequences are SGHNT and YYREEE (reference sequence). CDR3 sequence reads: CASSLTSVDNYGYTF. CDR3 nucleotides: TGTGCCAGCAGCCTGACGTCGGTAGATAACTATGGCTACACCTTC. Looking up the rest from reference TRBV5-4 and TRBJ1-2 gives the full variable domain: ETGVTQSPTHLIKTRGQQVTLRCSSQSGHNTVSWYQQALGQGPQFIFQYYREEENGRGNFPPRFSGLQFPNYSSELNVNALELDDSALYLCASSLTSVDNYGYTFGSGTRLTVV.

This clonotype was seen ten or more times. The chain joins TRBV12-3 or TRBV12-4 to TRBJ2-5, with D possibly matching TRBD1 (6 bases). This CDR3 spans 15 amino acids. The germline V and J ends were trimmed by 6 bases and 9 bases, with 23 bases remaining between them. The CDR3 DNA follows: TGTGCCAGCAGCCCTGATACCAGGGGTTCCAGAGCCCAGTACTTC. This encodes CASSPDTRGSRAQYF.

This clonotype was seen at least ten times. V is TRBV29-1 and J is TRBJ2-5; TRBD1 or TRBD2 may be the D gene (5 bases each). The CDR3 length is 12 residues. Trimming left V 4 bases short and J 2 bases short, with 8 bases between. Per germline, CDR1 SQVTM and CDR2 ANQGSEA. For the CDR3, the DNA is TGCAGCGTTGGGGGGTGGCAAGAGACCCAGTACTTC. Protein sequence: CSVGGWQETQYF.

This clonotype has just a few counts. CDR3: CATSRETGMSQPQHF. The CDR3 DNA reads TGTGCCACCAGCAGAGAAACAGGGATGAGTCAGCCCCAGCATTTT. The gene calls are TRBV15 and TRBJ1-5, with a tentative D call TRBD1 (6 bases). The CDR3 loop spans 15 amino acids. V shed 0 bases and J shed 6 bases, with 12 bases lying between them. Germline CDR1 is LNHNV and CDR2 is YYDKDF (reference sequence).

This clonotype was seen a handful of times. The genes are TRBV6-2 or TRBV6-3 and TRBJ2-5; D is unresolved. Germline assignment: CDR1 MNHEY and CDR2 SVGEGT. The CDR3 spans 13 residues. V gave up 7 bases and J gave up 1 base, with 10 bases separating them. CDR3 amino acids: CASTNRAQETQYF. The DNA for the CDR3 is TGTGCCAGCACCAACCGGGCCCAAGAGACCCAGTACTTC.

The chain joins TRBV24-1 to TRBJ2-1, with 10 bases fitting TRBD1. The CDR3 extends over 16 amino acids. V was clipped by 2 bases and J by 8 bases; unmatched bases: 8. Germline CDR1 is KGHDR and CDR2 is SFDVKD. The DNA for the CDR3 is TGTGCCACCAGTGATTCCGGGACAGGGGACGGGTATGAGCAGTTCTTC. Amino acid sequence: CATSDSGTGDGYEQFF.

This clonotype was picked up one time. This CDR3 reads CASIGAVEAFF. CDR3 nucleotide sequence: TGTGCCAGCATCGGGGCTGTTGAAGCTTTCTTT. J is TRBJ1-1 and V is TRBV2; maybe TRBD1 (5 bases). The CDR3 is 11 residues long. The germline gives CDR1 SNHLY, CDR2 FYNNEI. V was cut by 7 bases and J by 7 bases, with 10 bases left in between.

This clonotype was seen ten or more times. This chain joins TRBV20-1 and TRBJ2-1; D remains unclear. CDR3 length: 17 amino acids. Germline values: CDR1 DFQATT, CDR2 SNEGSKA (reference sequence). V was clipped by 3 bases and J by 6 bases, with 24 bases between them. CDR3 nucleotide sequence: TGCAGTGCTAGGGTACCGAGGTTGTCCCCCCCGTTCAATGAGCAGTTCTTC. It translates to CSARVPRLSPPFNEQFF.

This clonotype has only a few counts. The V gene is TRBV5-5, the J gene TRBJ2-2; the match to TRBD1 covers 8 bases. V shed 6 bases and J 6 bases; nucleotides not matched to a gene: 13. The germline CDR1 and CDR2 sequences are SGHKS and YYEKEE (reference sequence). This CDR3 contains 16 residues. CDR3 region: CASTTLGQGNSGELFF. DNA for the CDR3: TGTGCCAGCACCACTCTCGGACAGGGTAATTCCGGGGAGCTGTTTTTT. The variable domain in full, completed from reference TRBV5-5 and TRBJ2-2, reads DAGVTQSPTHLIKTRGQQVTLRCSPISGHKSVSWYQQVLGQGPQFIFQYYEKEERGRGNFPDRFSARQFPNYSSELNVNALLLGDSALYLCASTTLGQGNSGELFFGEGSRLTVL.

This clonotype has a handful of counts. The V call is TRBV19, the J call TRBJ2-1, with TRBD2 identical over 9 bases. CDR1 and CDR2 from the germline V gene are LNHDA and SQIVND (reference sequence). V lost 5 bases, J lost 5 bases, and 7 bases stayed unmatched. The CDR3 consists of 15 residues. Written as DNA, the CDR3 is TGTGCCAGTAGTCTTAGCGGGAGATCCGACAATGAGCAGTTCTTC. Its translation is CASSLSGRSDNEQFF.

This clonotype was counted many times. The V call is TRBV12-5, the J call TRBJ2-2; the D is unclear. Trimming cost V 0 bases and J 1 base, with 9 bases left between them. The germline CDR1 and CDR2 sequences are LGHNT and FRNRAP. The CDR3 runs 16 residues. In nucleotides, the CDR3 is TGTGCTAGTGGTTTGGTCTTGACCCTGAACACCGGGGAGCTGTTTTTT. It codes for CASGLVLTLNTGELFF.

In nucleotides, the CDR3 is TGTGCCAGCAGCTTGGGATTTAATGAAAAACTGTTTTTT. Translation gives CASSLGFNEKLFF. V is TRBV7-9 and J is TRBJ1-4; D ambiguous. The CDR3 has 13 residues. CDR1 is SEHNR, CDR2 FQNEAQ, per germline (reference sequence). The V end was cut by 3 bases, the J end by 4 bases, with 6 bases between.

This clonotype has a handful of counts. The chain employs TRBV3-1 and TRBJ2-5; TRBD2 agrees at 11 bases. After removal of 0 bases from V and 6 bases from J, the junction contained 3 bases not matched to a gene. The germline CDR1 and CDR2 sequences are LGHDT and YNNKEL (reference sequence). The CDR3 consists of 15 residues. CDR3 loop: CASSQELAGGQTQYF. The CDR3 coding sequence is TGTGCCAGCAGCCAAGAGCTAGCGGGAGGACAGACCCAGTACTTC.

This clonotype was recorded many times. The chain recombines TRBV6-2 or TRBV6-3 with TRBJ2-1; 11 bases map to TRBD2. CDR3 size: 17 residues. Germline CDR1 reads MNHEY; CDR2 reads SVGEGT. J was trimmed by 4 bases and V by 2 bases; bases with no gene match: 7. The CDR3 sequence is CASSYGIAGGNYNEQFF. Here the CDR3 DNA reads TGTGCCAGCAGTTACGGAATAGCGGGAGGGAATTACAATGAGCAGTTCTTC.

This clonotype has more than one count but fewer than ten. The chain joins TRBV4-3 to TRBJ2-7, with 8 bases aligning to TRBD2. Per germline, CDR1 LGHNA and CDR2 YSLEER. Trimming removed 4 bases from V and 2 bases from J; junction bases left unmatched: 10. The CDR3 has 16 amino acids. The CDR3 loop is CASSLGSGGLAYEQYF. CDR3 nucleotides: TGCGCCAGCAGCCTTGGATCGGGGGGGCTCGCCTACGAGCAGTACTTC.

This clonotype turned up a few times. The rearrangement uses TRBV12-3 or TRBV12-4 and TRBJ1-5, with D maybe TRBD1 (6 bases). This CDR3 region has 14 residues. V lost 3 bases and J 6 bases, leaving 12 bases between the germline ends. In DNA, the CDR3 is TGTGCCAGCAGTTTCGATAGCAGGGGTCAGCCCCAGCATTTT. Translation gives CASSFDSRGQPQHF.